These 5 T cell receptor beta chains share one sample of origin, sequenced in a study of OX40 agonist ivuxolimab in advanced cancers. TCRdb's copy holds only in-frame clones and misses some; the assay was immunoSEQ multiplex PCR. The data show about 26,000 clones, with more than 80% seen just once and about a third held by the top ten. The input for sequencing was CD4+ or CD8+ T cells sorted from blood, taken in a trial of the OX40 agonist ivuxolimab. The receptors come from an adult with an advanced solid tumor such as melanoma, head and neck, liver or kidney cancer.

V usage is TRBV5-4 and J usage is TRBJ2-2; D possibly corresponds to TRBD1 (6 bases). From germline, CDR1 is SGHNT and CDR2 YYREEE (reference sequence). V shed 0 bases and J shed 4 bases, with 10 bases lying between them. The CDR3 has 15 amino acids. CDR3 residues: CASSLGGTTTGELFF. CDR3 sequence (DNA): TGTGCCAGCAGCTTGGGTGGGACAACCACCGGGGAGCTGTTTTTT.

This chain links TRBV19 with TRBJ2-7, with 11 bases that match TRBD1. From germline, CDR1 is LNHDA and CDR2 SQIVND (reference sequence). This CDR3 region has 15 residues. V gave up 5 bases and J gave up 2 bases; unmatched junction bases: 5. CDR3: CASSWGQGETYEQYF. CDR3 DNA sequence: TGTGCCAGTAGTTGGGGACAGGGGGAAACCTACGAGCAGTACTTC.

The chain has TRBV7-9 and TRBJ1-2; D gene unclear. In germline, CDR1 is SEHNR, CDR2 FQNEAQ (reference sequence). Trimming pared 7 bases from V and 6 bases from J, leaving 21 bases between. The CDR3 has 15 residues. The CDR3 nucleotides are TGTGCCAGCACCGTTGCGGTAACCAGCCCGGATGGCTACACCTTC. Translating it yields CASTVAVTSPDGYTF.

This sequence joins TRBV7-2 and TRBJ1-5; D ambiguous. In germline, CDR1 is SGHTA, CDR2 FQGNSA. The CDR3 extends over 13 amino acids. The ends were cut back, 1 base at V and 4 bases at J, with 5 bases in the middle. The CDR3 spells CASSLDLNQPQHF. The DNA of the CDR3 is TGTGCCAGCAGCTTAGATCTTAATCAGCCCCAGCATTTT.

The chain uses TRBV27 and TRBJ2-7; D gene uncertain. This CDR3 has 13 amino acids. Germline-derived CDR1 and CDR2 are MNHEY and SMNVEV (reference sequence). Trimming stripped 2 bases from V and 0 bases from J, with 5 bases between. CDR3 coding DNA: TGTGCCAGCAGTTTAGGTCTCTCCTACGAGCAGTACTTC. This sequence encodes CASSLGLSYEQYF.